Listed below are T cell receptor beta chains from one sample, sequenced in a study of T-cell reconstitution after alpha-beta-depleted transplantation in children. TCRdb re-derived calls from the PCR reads in MiXCR, one entry per CDR3 protein. The table includes more than 75,000 distinct CDR3 sequences, 23% detected once. The sequences come from PBMCs, collected before TCRalphabeta/CD19-depleted stem cell transplant. The source is a boy between 2 and 10 years old with acute lymphoblastic leukemia, due to receive a stem cell transplant. Both conserved end residues are part of each CDR3.

12,TRBV5-1,TRBJ2-5,CASSFGGETQYF
15,TRBV5-1,TRBJ2-7,CASRQGAQDVSEQYF
17,TRBV7-3,TRBJ2-1,CASSLMGSGGMENEQFF
14,TRBV5-1,TRBJ1-2,CASAGNRGEDGYTF
14,TRBV30,TRBJ2-7,CAWSVRGSSYEQYF
14,TRBV28,TRBJ2-7,CASSFLEPSYEQYF
12,TRBV11-2,TRBJ1-1,CASSTGVTEAFF
16,TRBV3-1,TRBJ2-1,CASSPPYSGGYDEQFF
11,TRBV12-3/TRBV12-4,TRBJ2-3,CASSKTDTQYF
13,TRBV27,TRBJ1-5,CASAGSYQQPQHF
15,TRBV5-4,TRBJ2-5,CASSLGRRIQETQYF
13,TRBV6-5,TRBJ1-2,CASSYSGDYGYTF
14,TRBV6-1,TRBJ2-3,CASSDVTLGDTQYF
15,TRBV5-5,TRBJ2-1,CASTVAGGTYNEQFF
16,TRBV5-1,TRBJ2-1,CASSLVGREGRNEQFF
16,TRBV5-1,TRBJ2-6,CASSPGQEAGANVLTF
13,TRBV7-9,TRBJ2-5,CASSYGGIETQYF
13,TRBV20-1,TRBJ2-7,CSALAGGPVEQYF
14,TRBV3-1,TRBJ2-7,CASSQDISVGEQYF
12,TRBV20-1,TRBJ1-2,CSAPLGARGYTF
15,TRBV12-3/TRBV12-4,TRBJ2-5,CASSLWVIARETQYF
14,TRBV18,TRBJ2-7,CASSRDQGAGEQYF
12,TRBV11-2,TRBJ2-1,CASSLTPSIQFF
14,TRBV20-1,TRBJ1-5,CSGTGGNSNQPQHF
12,TRBV27,TRBJ1-1,CASREAGTEAFF
12,TRBV20-1,TRBJ2-1,CSGRRSYNEQFF
16,TRBV27,TRBJ2-1,CASSARLAGSYNEQFF
16,TRBV7-2,TRBJ2-1,CASSLGSYPQGNEQFF
14,TRBV20-1,TRBJ2-7,CSAPGAVPPYEQYF
17,TRBV12-3/TRBV12-4,TRBJ2-4,CASSFQLAGLAKNIQYF
11,TRBV12-3/TRBV12-4,TRBJ2-1,CASSFGDEQFF
13,TRBV27,TRBJ2-7,CASSQGPLYEQYF
15,TRBV2,TRBJ1-5,CASSETGVLNQPQHF
15,TRBV24-1,TRBJ1-5,CATSGQGSSNQPQHF
16,TRBV9,TRBJ2-7,CASSVGSGQGVVEQYF
16,TRBV4-1,TRBJ2-7,CASSQDWGSRAYEQYF
14,TRBV5-1,TRBJ2-5,CASSLEGAQETQYF
13,TRBV12-3/TRBV12-4,TRBJ1-1,CASIIRTGPIAFF
16,TRBV14,TRBJ2-1,CASSQMGGGNYNEQFF
13,TRBV29-1,TRBJ2-1,CSHQGVFYNEQFF
15,TRBV27,TRBJ2-2,CASPYSGGFTGELFF
13,TRBV21-1,TRBJ1-1,CASSKGGDTEAFF
15,TRBV28,TRBJ2-1,CASIRWGSSYNEQFF
11,TRBV7-8,TRBJ2-3,CASIDGDTQYF
12,TRBV9,TRBJ2-1,CASSYSGIEQFF
15,TRBV15,TRBJ2-7,CATSRSKGVHYEQYF
16,TRBV5-1,TRBJ2-2,CASRRQGLGRGGELFF
13,TRBV12-3/TRBV12-4,TRBJ2-5,CASSFSLAETQYF